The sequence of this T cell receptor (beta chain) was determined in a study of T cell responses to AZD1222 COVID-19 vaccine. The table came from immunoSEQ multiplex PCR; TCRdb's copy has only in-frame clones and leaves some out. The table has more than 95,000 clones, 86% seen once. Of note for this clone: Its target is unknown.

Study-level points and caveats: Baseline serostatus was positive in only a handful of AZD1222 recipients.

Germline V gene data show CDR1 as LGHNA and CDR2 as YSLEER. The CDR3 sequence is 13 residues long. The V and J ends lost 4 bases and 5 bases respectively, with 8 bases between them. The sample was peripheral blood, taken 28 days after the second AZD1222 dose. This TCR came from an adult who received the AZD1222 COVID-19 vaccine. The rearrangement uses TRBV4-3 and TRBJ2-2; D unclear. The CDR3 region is CASSPSKTGELFF. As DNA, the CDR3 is TGCGCCAGCAGCCCCAGCAAGACCGGGGAGCTGTTTTTT.